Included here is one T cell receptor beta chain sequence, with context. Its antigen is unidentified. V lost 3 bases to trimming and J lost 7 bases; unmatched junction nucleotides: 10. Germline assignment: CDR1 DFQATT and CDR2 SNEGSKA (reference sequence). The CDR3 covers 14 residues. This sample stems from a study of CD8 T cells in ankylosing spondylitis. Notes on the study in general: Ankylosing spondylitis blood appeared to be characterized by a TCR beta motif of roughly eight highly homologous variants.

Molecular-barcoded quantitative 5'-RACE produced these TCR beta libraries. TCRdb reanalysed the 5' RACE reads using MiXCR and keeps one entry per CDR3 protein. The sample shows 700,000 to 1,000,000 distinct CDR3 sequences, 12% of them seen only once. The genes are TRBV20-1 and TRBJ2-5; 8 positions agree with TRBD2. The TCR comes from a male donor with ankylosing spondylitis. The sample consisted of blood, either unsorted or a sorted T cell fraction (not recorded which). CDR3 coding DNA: TGCAGTGCTAGGCGGACTAGCTCCTCGGGGACCCAGTACTTC. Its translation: CSARRTSSSGTQYF.